This TCR beta chain is drawn from a study of neurological immune-mediated disorders (dated by TCRdb to about 2019). Study-wide context: The study compared peripheral blood TCR-beta repertoires of HTLV-I-associated myelopathy (HAM/TSP) patients, multiple sclerosis patients and healthy controls using UMI-based sequencing. The roughly 100 TCR-beta libraries included longitudinal samples, technical triplicates and paired sorted CD4+ and CD8+ T-cell subsets alongside PBMC samples. Of the 68 subjects in the cohort, some 15 were HAM/TSP patients, some 35 were multiple sclerosis patients, and about 20 were healthy controls.

cDNA synthesis used template-switch 5'RACE with a primer carrying a 10-nucleotide random unique molecular identifier tagging each TCR transcript. Over 160 million TCR-beta sequences, covering 15-18 subjects, were produced in each sequencing run. The RNeasy kit was used to extract total RNA. Using the KAPA Real-time Library Amplification kit, TCR-beta VDJ regions were amplified with primers for the TCR constant region and the 5'RACE anchor. Sample indexes and Illumina adaptors were added in a first PCR, and a second PCR then increased library yield. The roughly 650 bp TCR product was size-selected on a 2% E-gel SizeSelection system after Ampure bead purification. Before pooling, library quality was checked on a Bioanalyzer, concentration was measured with Qubit, and libraries were quantified with the Kapa Library Quantification kit. An Illumina HiSeq 2500 sequenced the libraries paired-end 2 x 150 bp. To increase sequence diversity, about 25-30% phiX was spiked into each library pool. The study's processing was this. Quality-filtered reads were processed with the UMI-based MiGEC pipeline, and over 75% of raw TCR sequences were removed by the MiGEC pipeline during error correction. IMGT germline references were used for aligning VDJ genes, and each clonotype was defined as a unique CDR3 amino acid sequence together with its V-J genes. VDJtools evaluated clonal expansion, Shannon diversity and CDR3 relatedness (CalcPairwiseDistances, ClusterSamples); CLCbio workbench built phylogenetic trees. A clone was classed as expanded if it had 8 or more unique UMIs, a cutoff based on coefficient-of-variation modelling across technical triplicates. The raw public reads went through TCRdb reprocessing: fastp at Q25, MiXCR clone calling, in-frame beta chains kept. CDR3 protein duplicates are merged, each entry listing the most common genes and DNA. The V and J calls and clone size come from TCRdb's table, not from the authors' own analysis. For this sample the table gives tens of thousands of distinct CDR3 sequences, of which over 5.5% were detected only once. The biggest ten clones account for 4.8% of the sample.

This clonotype was recorded many times. Its recognized antigen is unknown. No base quality values were provided; no much bigger clone lies one nucleotide off. Blood bank volunteers in Maryland, USA served as the healthy controls. For unsorted PBMC libraries, 2 million PBMCs were used after storage in RNAlater at -80 degrees C until RNA extraction. Peripheral blood was subjected to Ficoll-Hypaque density gradient centrifugation to isolate PBMCs, which were then cryopreserved in liquid nitrogen. Overall study outcomes, separate from this receptor: The highest TCR clonal expansion was observed in HAM/TSP patients, whereas the lowest was observed in MS patients, even when compared with healthy controls. Expanded clones from different subjects shared no identical CDR3 amino acid sequences, which suggests that TCR-beta repertoires were private in all groups.

Trimming at the junction amounts to 1 base on V and 10 bases on J, and the germline ends lie 8 bases apart. CDR1 and CDR2 were assigned from the germline V gene as SGHDN and FVKESK. The CDR3 goes from the cysteine to the phenylalanine over 13 residues. CDR3 DNA is the only sequence kept; it has 39 bases, read in frame from the first base. The sequence links TRBV14 to TRBJ1-6, with the D gene call left open. The receptor's source is a woman between 35 and 50 years old in good health. The sequenced sample consisted of PBMCs. CDR3 region: CASSQVSGSPLHF. The nucleotide sequence is TGTGCCAGCAGCCAAGTTTCGGGGTCACCCCTCCACTTT.